A single sample is the source of the 12 T cell receptor beta chains below, sequenced in a study of blood T cell repertoires in COVID-19. Generated by immunoSEQ multiplex PCR, the TCRdb table keeps only in-frame clones and is missing some. The sample has some 97,000 clones, 90% to 95% seen once. Source material: peripheral blood. These receptors originate from a man between 60 and 70 years old with acute or convalescent COVID-19.

This chain connects TRBV6-5 to TRBJ2-3, with a possible D match to TRBD1 (6 bases). The CDR3 is 13 amino acids. The V gene lost 11 bases and the J gene lost 0 bases, with 12 bases spanning the gap. Germline values: CDR1 MNHEY, CDR2 SVGAGI. DNA of the CDR3: TGTGCCTGCTTGAGGGGGAGCACAGATACGCAGTATTTT. Amino acids: CACLRGSTDTQYF.

This clone was observed once. This chain connects TRBV11-2 to TRBJ2-2; D is unresolved. V lost 2 bases, J lost 4 bases, and 14 bases lay in between. The germline V gene has CDR1 SGHAT and CDR2 FQNNGV. CDR3 size: 16 residues. For the CDR3, the DNA is TGTGCCAGCAGCTTAAATGGTGGCAGGCCCACCGGGGAGCTGTTTTTT. Protein product: CASSLNGGRPTGELFF.

In regard to this clone: The same CDR3 arises from other DNA sequences in this sample as well. The J gene is TRBJ1-3, the V gene TRBV13; D unresolved. V was clipped by 4 bases and J by 1 base, with 8 bases between them. Germline CDR1 is PRHDT and CDR2 is FYEKMQ (reference sequence). This CDR3 has 14 amino acids. This CDR3 is CASSSRGSGNTIYF. In DNA form, the CDR3 reads TGTGCCAGCAGCTCCAGAGGGTCTGGAAACACCATATATTTT.

The CDR3: CASSLFGQENQPQHF. CDR3 nucleotides: TGTGCCAGCAGTCTTTTCGGACAGGAAAATCAGCCCCAGCATTTT. The V gene is TRBV27, the J gene TRBJ1-5; 7 bases fit TRBD1. Trimming at V came to 5 bases and at J to 4 bases, leaving 8 bases not matched to a gene. CDR1 is MNHEY, CDR2 SMNVEV, per germline (reference sequence). This CDR3 is 15 amino acids long.

The CDR3 reads CASSSGQGTQETQYF. In DNA, the CDR3 is TGTGCCAGCAGCTCGGGACAGGGGACCCAAGAGACCCAGTACTTC. The chain has TRBV11-3 and TRBJ2-5; the match to TRBD1 covers 10 bases. Germline V lookup: CDR1 SGHNT, CDR2 YENEEA. Losses at the gene ends were 4 bases for V and 1 base for J; bases not matched to a gene: 3. This CDR3 region has 15 residues. The full variable domain, its missing parts supplied by reference TRBV11-3 and TRBJ2-5, is EAGVVQSPRYKIIEKKQPVAFWCNPISGHNTLYWYLQNLGQGPELLIRYENEEAVDDSQLPKDRFSAERLKGVDSTLKIQPAELGDSAVYLCASSSGQGTQETQYFGPGTRLLVL.

V usage is TRBV29-1 and J usage is TRBJ2-3; TRBD1 matches at 10 bases. The germline V gene has CDR1 SQVTM and CDR2 ANQGSEA. CDR3 size: 14 residues. After removal of 6 bases from V and 3 bases from J, the junction contained 6 bases not matched to a gene. CDR3 region: CSVPRTGGTDTQYF. In nucleotides, the CDR3 is TGCAGCGTCCCTAGGACAGGGGGGACAGATACGCAGTATTTT.

About this clone: A read error may produce the germline difference seen at one junction end. This sequence joins TRBV11-3 and TRBJ1-1; tentatively, D is TRBD1 (5 bases). Germline V gene lookup returns CDR1 SGHNT and CDR2 YENEEA. CDR3 size: 14 residues. The CDR3 region is CAGSLAGTYTEAFF. CDR3 bases: TGTGCCGGCAGCTTGGCCGGGACTTACACTGAAGCTTTCTTT.

This chain links TRBV10-2 with TRBJ2-3; 7 bases fit TRBD2. Germline V gene data show CDR1 as WSHSY and CDR2 as SAAADI. The CDR3 has 15 amino acids. Losses at the gene ends were 6 bases for V and 3 bases for J; bases not matched to a gene: 9. The CDR3 DNA sequence: TGCGCCAGCAGCCTGGAGGGAGGGCCAACAGATACGCAGTATTTT. Residues: CASSLEGGPTDTQYF.

This clone has only one observation. V gene TRBV29-1 combines with J gene TRBJ1-1; 8 bases align to TRBD1. Germline V gene sequence: CDR1 SQVTM, CDR2 ANQGSEA. The CDR3 is made up of 13 amino acids. With 1 base clipped from V and 10 bases from J, the junction kept 8 bases outside the gene matches. In DNA, the CDR3 is TGCAGCGTTGAAGGGACAGGGAGTTTTCGAGCTTTCTTT. It codes for CSVEGTGSFRAFF. Together with reference TRBV29-1 and TRBJ1-1, the CDR3 gives the full variable domain: SAVISQKPSRDICQRGTSLTIQCQVDSQVTMMFWYRQQPGQSLTLIATANQGSEATYESGFVIDKFPISRPNLTFSTLTVSNMSPEDSSIYLCSVEGTGSFRAFFGQGTRLTVV.

The rearrangement joins TRBV12-3 or TRBV12-4 to TRBJ2-1; 7 nucleotides align to TRBD1. V trimming: 5 bases; J trimming: 15 bases; junction bases outside the gene matches: 10. The CDR3 sequence is 12 residues long. This CDR3 reads CASSPRQGTPFF. DNA of the CDR3: TGTGCCAGCAGTCCTAGACAGGGCACTCCGTTCTTC.

The rearrangement links TRBV3-1 (or the pseudogene TRBV3-2) to TRBJ1-3; D remains ambiguous. CDR1 is LGHDT, CDR2 YNNKEL, per germline (reference sequence). CDR3 length: 22 residues. The V end was cut by 0 bases, the J end by 5 bases, with 32 bases between. The chain's CDR3 is CASSQDFPGRNSGLGLRNTIYF. The CDR3 DNA is TGTGCCAGCAGCCAAGATTTCCCCGGCCGGAACTCTGGATTGGGCTTAAGAAACACCATATATTTT.

The chain uses TRBV30 and TRBJ1-1, with 7 bases that match TRBD1. V lost 3 bases, J lost 6 bases, and 10 bases stayed unmatched. The CDR3 has 14 amino acids. Germline-derived CDR1 and CDR2 are GTSNPN and SVGIG (reference sequence). DNA of the CDR3: TGTGCCTGGAGACTTTGGCAGGGGGGTCCTGAAGCTTTCTTT. This sequence encodes CAWRLWQGGPEAFF.